A selection of T cell receptor beta chains follows, all from one sample in a study of early T cells in non-severe SARS-CoV-2 infection. Using its own MiXCR run on the 5' RACE reads, TCRdb lists one record per CDR3 protein. The sample has approximately 69,000 distinct CDR3 sequences; about 10% are singletons. Input material: whole blood. The source is an adult who was a healthcare worker with PCR-confirmed SARS-CoV-2 infection or an uninfected control (not recorded which). CDR3s leave out the opening cysteine and the closing phenylalanine or tryptophan.

v_call cdr3_aa
TRBV3-1 ASSRRVSGANVLT
TRBV11-3 ASSLVAVKGTDTQY
TRBV5-1 ASSSGRDSLGSGEKLF
TRBV2 ASRTGQIMNTEAF
TRBV29-1 SARLRVSYNEQF
TRBV6-1 ATSRVINEKLF
TRBV24-1 ATSDSTAADTQY
TRBV6-5 ASMTPAYNEQF
TRBV10-3 AISDYRTMTGIDPYEQY
TRBV10-3 AISDGGRQPQH
TRBV7-9 ASSAGTGVSQY
TRBV12-3/TRBV12-4 ASTTGPSYEQY
TRBV4-3 ASSQDRHRLKNIQY
TRBV12-3/TRBV12-4 ATAATNTGELF
TRBV7-9 ASSLSGLAGGYTDTQY
TRBV9 ASSFSPDSYNSPLH
TRBV7-3 ASSPQGSTGELF
TRBV20-1 SARPPPYNEQF
TRBV29-1 SVEQGAFYQPQH
TRBV2 ASRGGLAGRDTQY
TRBV7-2 ASSYFLDTQY
TRBV20-1 SARGSSGKFYNEQF
TRBV20-1 SASRGAYGYT
TRBV2 ASSFPRGTGVRETQY
TRBV5-1 ASSLAGTGELF
TRBV9 ASGPRASSYNEQF
TRBV30 AWTGGGTSTDTQY
TRBV11-2 ASSLAVRSGEQY
TRBV14 ASSQDYTTSGGGYEQY
TRBV25-1 ASSDRVGYT
TRBV6-2/TRBV6-3 ASSYPDRSQF
TRBV12-3/TRBV12-4 ASSFRSFPGLASDTQY
TRBV29-1 SVSLNTQY
TRBV30 AWARRGHGYT
TRBV7-8 ASTPSRVSISENTIY
TRBV13 ASSFPGRHEQY
TRBV7-2 ASRDRTRTQY
TRBV7-9 ASSPSGGPREREQY
TRBV25-1 ASSELGGGPDEQF
TRBV29-1 SVEPSGKYNEQF
TRBV12-3/TRBV12-4 ASSPRGGTAQY
TRBV7-8 ASSPSGKAGNTIY
TRBV25-1 ASSEPRSYQTEKLF